Each of the 23 T cell receptor beta chains below was sequenced from the same sample in a study of T cells after yellow fever vaccination. Each CDR3 protein is one row after TCRdb ran MiXCR on the 5' RACE reads. The sample has approximately 22,000 distinct CDR3 sequences, 5.2% seen once. The starting material was PBMCs, either bulk or a sorted T-cell subset (CD4+, CD8+, memory, or dextramer-sorted; not recorded which), obtained about 41 days after the first yellow fever vaccination. These receptors originate from a man between 18 and 29 years old who received the YFV17D yellow fever vaccine.

This clonotype was found many times. The chain links TRBV20-1 to TRBJ1-5, with 7 bases identical to TRBD1. The germline V gene has CDR1 DFQATT and CDR2 SNEGSKA (reference sequence). Trimming cost V 3 bases and J 9 bases; bases outside gene matches: 11. CDR3 length: 14 amino acids. The CDR3 sequence: CSASESTGYMPQHF. The CDR3 DNA sequence: TGCAGTGCTAGCGAATCGACAGGGTACATGCCCCAGCATTTT.

As regards this clonotype: A much larger clone is a single base away; this may be a read error. V usage is TRBV4-3 and J usage is TRBJ2-7; D uncertain. CDR1 is LGHNA and CDR2 is YSLEER in the germline V gene. This CDR3 is 15 amino acids long. CDR3 region: CASSQDKGSSYDQYF. The DNA of the CDR3 is TGCGCCAGCAGCCAAGATAAAGGTTCTTCCTACGATCAGTACTTC.

This clonotype was recorded at least ten times. The rearrangement uses TRBV15 and TRBJ2-5, with 7 bases aligning to TRBD2. CDR3 length equals 16 residues. After removal of 0 bases from V and 2 bases from J, the junction contained 6 bases not matched to a gene. Per germline, CDR1 LNHNV and CDR2 YYDKDF (reference sequence). The chain's CDR3 is CATSRDQPGGQETQYF. In DNA form, the CDR3 reads TGTGCCACCAGCAGAGATCAACCCGGGGGGCAAGAGACCCAGTACTTC.

As concerns this clonotype: Possible read error: a much larger clone is one base away. The rearrangement uses TRBV20-1 and TRBJ2-1, with D possibly matching TRBD2 (5 bases). Germline V gene data show CDR1 as DFQATT and CDR2 as SNEGSKA (reference sequence). V lost 2 bases, J lost 9 bases, and 17 bases lay in between. This CDR3 spans 14 amino acids. The CDR3, as DNA: TGCAGTGCTAGACCCGGGATATCCTCGGGTGAGCAGTTCTTC. Encoded protein: CSARPGISSGEQFF.

This clonotype was picked up many times. The V gene is TRBV19, the J gene TRBJ1-2; D is perhaps TRBD1 (6 bases). Germline assignment: CDR1 LNHDA and CDR2 SQIVND (reference sequence). V was cut by 7 bases and J by 4 bases, with 19 bases left in between. The CDR3 covers 15 residues. CDR3 bases: TGTGCCAGTATAAGGGGTCAGGGGAACGGCTATGGCTACACCTTC. Amino acid sequence: CASIRGQGNGYGYTF.

This clonotype was seen many times. This chain joins TRBV3-1 and TRBJ1-1; TRBD1 aligns across 7 bases. Trimming removed 4 bases from V and 4 bases from J; junction bases left unmatched: 3. The CDR3 consists of 13 residues. The germline V gene encodes CDR1 LGHDT and CDR2 YNNKEL (reference sequence). Here the CDR3 reads CASSPQGGTEAFF. CDR3 nucleotide sequence: TGTGCCAGCAGCCCGCAGGGGGGCACTGAAGCTTTCTTT.

This clonotype came up many times. This rearrangement joins TRBV7-8 to TRBJ2-1; 9 bases match TRBD1. CDR3 length equals 15 residues. The V gene end was trimmed by 5 bases and the J gene end by 3 bases; junction bases not matched to a gene: 5. CDR1 and CDR2 (germline): SGHVS, FQNEAQ. The CDR3 coding sequence is TGTGCCAGCAGCGTGACAGGGGGACTCTACAATGAGCAGTTCTTC. Translation gives CASSVTGGLYNEQFF.

In its sample, this clonotype was seen many times. The chain has TRBV7-2 and TRBJ2-2; TRBD2 agrees at 8 bases. The CDR3 consists of 16 residues. V trimming: 5 bases; J trimming: 7 bases; junction bases outside the gene matches: 12. Germline V gives CDR1 SGHTA, CDR2 FQGNSA. The CDR3 DNA is TGTGCCAGCAGCCCAAGACTAGCGCTCATTGGCGGGGAGCTGTTTTTT. This gives the protein CASSPRLALIGGELFF.

This clonotype has ten or more counts. The genes are TRBV5-4 and TRBJ2-5; 12 bases align to TRBD2. The CDR3 is 16 residues long. Germline V gene sequence: CDR1 SGHNT, CDR2 YYREEE (reference sequence). Trimming removed 4 bases from V and 2 bases from J; junction bases left unmatched: 6. The CDR3 spells CASSASGGGLQETQYF. The CDR3 bases are TGTGCCAGCAGCGCTAGCGGGGGGGGGCTACAAGAGACCCAGTACTTC.

This clonotype was counted many times. The chain combines TRBV12-3 or TRBV12-4 with TRBJ1-1; D not resolved. V lost 6 bases, J lost 3 bases, and 14 bases lay in between. The CDR3 extends over 14 amino acids. The CDR3 region has the DNA TGTGCCAGCAGCCCCCCGGAGAGGTACACTGAAGCTTTCTTT. Protein product: CASSPPERYTEAFF.

This clonotype was detected many times. This rearrangement joins TRBV7-6 to TRBJ2-7; D unclear. CDR1 is SGHVS and CDR2 is FNYEAQ in the germline V gene. The CDR3 contains 14 residues. V gave up 5 bases and J gave up 2 bases, with 13 bases separating them. In DNA, the CDR3 is TGTGCCAGCAGCGTACGGCAGGACCCCTACGAGCAGTACTTC. It specifies CASSVRQDPYEQYF.

This clonotype came up many times. The J gene is TRBJ1-6, the V gene TRBV20-1; TRBD1 aligns across 9 bases. J lost 6 bases, V lost 3 bases, and 3 bases had no gene match. This CDR3 region has 14 residues. CDR1 and CDR2 from the germline V gene are DFQATT and SNEGSKA (reference sequence). CDR3 loop: CSARGQGGNSPLHF. In DNA, the CDR3 is TGCAGTGCTAGGGGACAGGGTGGTAATTCACCCCTCCACTTT.

About this clonotype itself: A read error may explain this, as a much larger clone is one base away. The chain links TRBV3-1 to TRBJ1-1; TRBD1 aligns across 9 bases. In germline, CDR1 is LGHDT, CDR2 YNNKEL (reference sequence). The CDR3 totals 16 residues. Written as DNA, the CDR3 is TGTGCCCGCAGCCAAGCAGCACAGGGGGCGAACACTGAAGCTTTCTTT. Translated, it gives CARSQAAQGANTEAFF. Full variable domain (remainder filled in from reference TRBV3-1 and TRBJ1-1): DTAVSQTPKYLVTQMGNDKSIKCEQNLGHDTMYWYKQDSKKFLKIMFSYNNKELIINETVPNRFSPKSPDKAHLNLHINSLELGDSAVYFCARSQAAQGANTEAFFGQGTRLTVV.

This clonotype was seen many times. The chain is built from TRBV20-1 and TRBJ2-7, with 7 bases lining up with TRBD1. CDR1 and CDR2 (germline): DFQATT, SNEGSKA (reference sequence). The CDR3 runs 15 residues. V shed 6 bases and J 3 bases; nucleotides not matched to a gene: 14. CDR3 nucleotides: TGCAGTGCACAGCCGGGACAGCTCCTGCTCTACGAGCAGTACGTC. It is translated as CSAQPGQLLLYEQYV.

This clonotype was seen at least ten times. The genes are TRBV6-1 and TRBJ1-2; a possible D gene is TRBD1 (6 bases). The V end was cut by 6 bases, the J end by 6 bases, with 11 bases between. This CDR3 has 12 amino acids. Per germline, CDR1 MNHNS and CDR2 SASEGT. CDR3 bases: TGTGCCAGCAGAGAGGGGGGACATGGCTACACCTTC. Amino acids: CASREGGHGYTF.

About this clonotype: A much larger clone differs by one base, so this may be a read error. This rearrangement joins TRBV12-3 or TRBV12-4 to TRBJ2-3; D gene unclear. CDR3 size: 15 residues. Here the CDR3 reads CASSLAVHSTDKQYF. The CDR3 region has the DNA TGTGCCAGCAGTTTAGCGGTACATAGCACAGATAAGCAGTATTTT.

This clonotype was recorded many times. The chain recombines TRBV6-2 or TRBV6-3 with TRBJ2-2, with TRBD2 identical over 14 bases. CDR3 length: 20 amino acids. J lost 4 bases, V lost 2 bases, and 12 bases had no gene match. The germline gives CDR1 MNHEY, CDR2 SVGEGT. The CDR3 sequence: CASSYAGLAGVLVLTGELFF. In nucleotides, the CDR3 is TGTGCCAGCAGTTACGCGGGACTAGCGGGGGTCTTAGTCCTCACCGGGGAGCTGTTTTTT.

This clonotype showed up many times. The chain recombines TRBV7-3 with TRBJ1-1, with D possibly matching TRBD1 (5 bases). The CDR3 loop spans 17 amino acids. The V and J ends lost 3 bases and 0 bases respectively, with 17 bases between them. The germline gives CDR1 SGHTA, CDR2 FQGTGA. CDR3: CASSFLPPTVMNTEAFF. The CDR3, as DNA: TGTGCCAGCAGCTTCCTGCCCCCGACAGTTATGAACACTGAAGCTTTCTTT.

This clonotype has at least ten counts. The V gene is TRBV28, the J gene TRBJ2-7; TRBD2 matches 13 bases. J gave up 2 bases and V 3 bases, and 1 base lay outside the gene matches. The CDR3 is made up of 15 amino acids. Germline CDR1 is MDHEN and CDR2 is SYDVKM. The CDR3 sequence is CASSLGLAGTYEQYF. The CDR3 nucleotides read TGTGCCAGCAGTTTGGGACTAGCGGGGACCTACGAGCAGTACTTC.

This clonotype has a count of ten or more. The chain couples TRBV5-1 to TRBJ1-5; D not certain. V dropped 4 bases and J dropped 4 bases, with 12 bases sitting between them. This CDR3 comprises 14 residues. Germline CDR1 and CDR2: SGHRS and YFSETQ. In DNA form, the CDR3 reads TGCGCCAGCAGCCCCCTGGGCGGGAATCAGCCCCAGCATTTT. Its translation: CASSPLGGNQPQHF. The full variable domain, rest sourced from reference TRBV5-1 and TRBJ1-5, is KAGVTQTPRYLIKTRGQQVTLSCSPISGHRSVSWYQQTPGQGLQFLFEYFSETQRNKGNFPGRFSGRQFSNSRSEMNVSTLELGDSALYLCASSPLGGNQPQHFGDGTRLSIL.

This clonotype has a count of ten or more. V gene TRBV3-1 combines with J gene TRBJ1-5; 12 bases are shared with TRBD1. This CDR3 spans 15 amino acids. The germline V gene encodes CDR1 LGHDT and CDR2 YNNKEL (reference sequence). Germline trimming cut 5 bases from V and 7 bases from J; bases unmatched to any gene: 6. DNA for the CDR3: TGTGCCAGCAGCTGGGGACAGGGGGCGAGGCAGCCCCAGCATTTT. Its translation: CASSWGQGARQPQHF.

This clonotype came up many times. V gene TRBV5-6 combines with J gene TRBJ2-5; D unresolved. This CDR3 contains 14 residues. CDR1 and CDR2 (germline): SGHDT, YYEEEE. V was shortened by 4 bases and J by 5 bases, with 15 bases between the two germline ends. The CDR3 sequence is CASSPPGVRETQYF. The CDR3 bases are TGTGCCAGCAGCCCCCCAGGTGTCCGGGAGACCCAGTACTTC. Full variable domain (rest looked up from reference TRBV5-6 and TRBJ2-5): DAGVTQSPTHLIKTRGQQVTLRCSPKSGHDTVSWYQQALGQGPQFIFQYYEEEERQRGNFPDRFSGHQFPNYSSELNVNALLLGDSALYLCASSPPGVRETQYFGPGTRLLVL.

There are many counts of this clonotype. The CDR3 DNA follows: TGTGCCATCAAAATGTCCGGGACAGGGGGAAATACGCAGTATTTT. Encoded protein: CAIKMSGTGGNTQYF. V gene TRBV10-3 combines with J gene TRBJ2-3, with 11 bases aligning to TRBD1. Germline V gene lookup returns CDR1 ENHRY and CDR2 SYGVKD. Losses at the gene ends were 7 bases for V and 7 bases for J; bases not matched to a gene: 10. There are 15 residues in the CDR3.